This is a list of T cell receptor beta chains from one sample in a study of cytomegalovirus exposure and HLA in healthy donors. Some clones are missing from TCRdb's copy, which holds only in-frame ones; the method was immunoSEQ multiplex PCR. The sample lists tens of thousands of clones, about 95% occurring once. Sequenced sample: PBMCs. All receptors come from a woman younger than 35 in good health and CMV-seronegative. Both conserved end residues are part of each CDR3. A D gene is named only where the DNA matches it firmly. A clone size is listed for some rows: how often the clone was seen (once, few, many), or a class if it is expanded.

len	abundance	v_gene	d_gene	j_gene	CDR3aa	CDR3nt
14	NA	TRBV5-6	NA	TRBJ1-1	CASNLRWGVAEAFF	TGTGCCAGCAACCTGCGTTGGGGGGTCGCTGAAGCTTTCTTT
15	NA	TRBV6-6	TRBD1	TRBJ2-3	CASRGPTGDTDTQYF	TGTGCCAGCAGGGGACCGACAGGGGACACAGATACGCAGTATTTT
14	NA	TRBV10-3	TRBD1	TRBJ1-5	CAISGQGGNQPQHF	TGTGCCATCAGTGGACAGGGGGGCAATCAGCCCCAGCATTTT
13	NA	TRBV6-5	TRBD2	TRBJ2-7	CASSLGGQYEQYF	TGTGCCAGCTCGTTGGGAGGGCAATACGAGCAGTACTTC
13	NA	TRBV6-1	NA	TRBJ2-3	CASSGRLPDTQYF	TGTGCCAGCAGTGGACGACTCCCGGATACGCAGTATTTT
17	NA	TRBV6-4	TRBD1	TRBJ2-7	CASSDPLPVDRVYEQYF	TGTGCCAGCAGTGACCCACTCCCGGTGGACAGGGTCTACGAGCAGTACTTC
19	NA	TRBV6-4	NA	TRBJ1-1	CASSWALFLAGAGYTEAFF	TGTGCCAGCAGTTGGGCCCTTTTTCTCGCAGGGGCTGGGTACACTGAAGCTTTCTTT
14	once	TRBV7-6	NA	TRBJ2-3	CASSYVQGADTQYF	TGTGCCAGCAGCTATGTGCAGGGCGCAGATACGCAGTATTTT
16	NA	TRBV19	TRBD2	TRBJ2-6	CASSIVGGSGANVLTF	TGTGCCAGTAGTATCGTGGGGGGGTCCGGGGCCAACGTCCTGACTTTC
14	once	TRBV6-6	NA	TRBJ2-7	CASSYWGRPYEQYF	TGTGCCAGCAGTTACTGGGGGCGCCCCTACGAGCAGTACTTC
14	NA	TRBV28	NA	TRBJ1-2	CASSSVPGEYGYTF	TGTGCCAGCAGTTCAGTCCCGGGGGAATATGGCTACACCTTC
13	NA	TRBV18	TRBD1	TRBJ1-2	CASSEGQGDGYTF	TGTGCCAGCTCAGAGGGACAGGGGGATGGCTACACCTTC
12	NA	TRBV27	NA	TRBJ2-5	CASSGVGGTQYF	TGTGCCAGCAGTGGGGTGGGGGGGACCCAGTACTTC
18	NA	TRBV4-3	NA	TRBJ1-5	CASSQVFTGPAGNQPQHF	TGCGCCAGCAGCCAAGTTTTTACAGGCCCGGCGGGCAATCAGCCCCAGCATTTT
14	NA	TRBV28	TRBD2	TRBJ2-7	CASRTGTRVYEQYF	TGTGCCAGCAGAACCGGGACTAGGGTGTACGAGCAGTACTTC